This is a list of T cell receptor beta chains from one sample in a study of blood T cell repertoires in COVID-19. The protocol was immunoSEQ multiplex PCR, while the TCRdb copy is restricted to in-frame clones and leaves out a portion. The repertoire has approximately 140,000 clones, roughly 88% of them found once; the top ten carry roughly a tenth. Input material: peripheral blood. These TCRs come from a man aged 60 to 75 with active or convalescent COVID-19. CDR3s include the opening cysteine and the closing phenylalanine or tryptophan. The D gene is left open where the match is weak. Where a row states a size, it is once, few, many or the class of an expanded clone; other rows omit it.

J	V	D	size	DNA	CDR3
TRBJ2-7	TRBV11-2	.	few	TGTGCCAGCAGCTCAAAACCGGGTCCCTACGAGCAGTACTTC	CASSSKPGPYEQYF
TRBJ1-2	TRBV6-6	TRBD1	.	TGTGCCAGCAGATCCGGGACAGGGATAGATAACTATGGCTACACCTTC	CASRSGTGIDNYGYTF
TRBJ1-2	TRBV28	.	.	TGTGCCAGCAGTTCGACAGGTTACGCTAACTATGGCTACACCTTC	CASSSTGYANYGYTF
TRBJ2-7	TRBV27	TRBD2	.	TGTTGCGCGGGAGGGAGCTCCTACGAGCAGTACTTC	CCAGGSSYEQYF
TRBJ2-2	TRBV2	.	.	TGTGCCAGCAGTAGGCAGCGCTACACCGGGGAGCTGTTTTTT	CASSRQRYTGELFF
TRBJ2-1	TRBV24-1	TRBD2	.	TGTGCCACCAGTGATTTTCGGGTAGCGGGAGTCTATGAGCAGTTCTTC	CATSDFRVAGVYEQFF
TRBJ2-7	TRBV5-1	.	once	TGCGCCAGCAGCTTGGTCCTAGCGCAATCCTACGAGCAGTACTTC	CASSLVLAQSYEQYF
TRBJ2-7	TRBV6-2/TRBV6-3	TRBD1	.	TGTGCCAGCAGTTACCGTCCCGGGACAGGGGCCGGAGCCTACGAGCAGTACTTC	CASSYRPGTGAGAYEQYF
TRBJ1-4	TRBV5-8	.	.	TGTGCCAGCAGGAGCGGACGAACAACTAATGAAAAACTGTTTTTT	CASRSGRTTNEKLFF
TRBJ1-6	TRBV6-5	TRBD1	.	TGTGCCAGCAAGGACAGGGGGGCCTCACCCCTCCACTTT	CASKDRGASPLHF
TRBJ2-2	TRBV6-5	.	.	TGTGCCAGCAGTTACTCGAGCGGGTTCACCGGGGAGCTGTTTTTT	CASSYSSGFTGELFF
TRBJ2-2	TRBV28	TRBD1	.	TGTGCCAGCAGCGGACAGGGGACGAACACCGGGGAGCTGTTTTTT	CASSGQGTNTGELFF
TRBJ2-3	TRBV6-2/TRBV6-3	TRBD2	.	TGTGCCAGCAGTTACTCGCCTAGCGGGACCACAGATACGCAGTATTTT	CASSYSPSGTTDTQYF
TRBJ1-1	TRBV24-1	.	.	TGTGCCACCAGTGAAGCCGGGGGGAACACTGAAGCTTTCTTT	CATSEAGGNTEAFF
TRBJ2-7	TRBV12-3/TRBV12-4	.	once	TGTGCCAGCAGTTCAACAACAGGGTACGAGCAGTACTTC	CASSSTTGYEQYF
TRBJ1-3	TRBV18	TRBD1	.	TGTGCCAGCTCAATTCAGGGGGCCCTTGGAAACACCATATATTTT	CASSIQGALGNTIYF
TRBJ2-1	TRBV28	TRBD2	.	TGTGCCAGCAGTCCGTGGACTAGCTTGGGTGGAGAGCAGTTCTTC	CASSPWTSLGGEQFF
TRBJ2-1	TRBV25-1	TRBD2	.	TGTGCCAGCAGTGACTCCGGGACTACGCTTGAGCAGTTCTTC	CASSDSGTTLEQFF
TRBJ2-1	TRBV24-1	TRBD2	once	TGTGCCACCAGTGATTTGCCCCCCGCGGGAGGGCCGGGTGATGAGCAGTTCTTC	CATSDLPPAGGPGDEQFF
TRBJ2-7	TRBV18	TRBD1	.	TGTGCCAGCTCACCAACAGGGGATTTCGGGGAGCAGTACTTC	CASSPTGDFGEQYF
TRBJ2-7	TRBV28	TRBD1	.	TGTGCCAGCAGTTTAGACAGGGGGTCCTACGAGCAGTACTTC	CASSLDRGSYEQYF
TRBJ2-4	TRBV4-3	.	.	TGCGCCAGCAGCCAAGATCTCCCGGCCAAAAACATTCAGTACTTC	CASSQDLPAKNIQYF
TRBJ2-1	TRBV18	TRBD2	.	TGTGCCAGCTCACCAGTGACTAGCGGGAACGTGTACAATGAGCAGTTCTTC	CASSPVTSGNVYNEQFF
TRBJ1-1	TRBV28	.	.	TGTGCCAGCAGTCTATCTACCCCGAACACTGAAGCTTTCTTT	CASSLSTPNTEAFF
TRBJ1-1	TRBV7-6	.	.	TGTGCCAGCAGCTTAGCGGCGGTAATGAACACTGAAGCTTTCTTT	CASSLAAVMNTEAFF
TRBJ2-5	TRBV18	TRBD2	.	TGTGCCAGCTCACCAATTCCAGCGGGGGGGCGAGAGACCCAGTACTTC	CASSPIPAGGRETQYF
TRBJ2-7	TRBV6-5	TRBD1	.	TGTGCCAGCAGTACCGACAGGGCCTACGAGCAGTACTTC	CASSTDRAYEQYF
TRBJ1-1	TRBV19	TRBD1	.	TGTGCCAGTCGGCAGACAGGGATGAACACTGAAGCTTTCTTT	CASRQTGMNTEAFF
TRBJ2-7	TRBV5-1	.	few	TGCGCCAGCAGCCGGGACAAAGCCTACGAGCAGTACTTC	CASSRDKAYEQYF
TRBJ2-7	TRBV6-5	TRBD1	.	TGTGCCAGCAGTTCTCGGACAGGGAGCTCCTACGAGCAGTACTTC	CASSSRTGSSYEQYF
TRBJ1-2	TRBV27	.	.	TGTGCCAGCAGTTTAACAGGGACCTATGGCTACACCTTC	CASSLTGTYGYTF
TRBJ1-5	TRBV7-9	TRBD1	.	TGTGCCAGCAGCTTAGGCAGGGGGAGCAATCAGCCCCAGCATTTT	CASSLGRGSNQPQHF